The clone carrying this TCR beta chain was counted a few times. What it binds is unknown. The germline gene is not matched at one end of the junction; a read error may be the cause. The data stem from a study of blood T cells in healthy people across ages. Isolated PBMCs totaled at least 7 million in each sample. Broader study findings: Donors of long life had a larger count of naive CD4+ cells and greater diversity than aged donors. Unknown CMV status may confound age-related changes in expanded clones.

The CDR3 is 15 residues long. Next came a second PCR, run for about 6 to 11 cycles, which used a sample-barcoded 5' primer along with a J-beta primer mix. A single record per CDR3 protein comes from TCRdb applying MiXCR to the 5' RACE reads. The data contain more than 1,400,000 distinct CDR3 sequences, around 42% of them singletons. The chain combines TRBV12-3 or TRBV12-4 with TRBJ2-1; TRBD2 might be the D (6 bases). Sequencing used blood. The TCR was taken from a woman aged 18-29 years in good health. CDR3 nucleotide sequence: TGTGCCAGCAGACATAGCGGAAGCTCCTACGATGAGCAGTTCTTC. Translation: CASRHSGSSYDEQFF.